Here is one T cell receptor (beta chain) with its context. These data are taken from a study of shared clonotypes between healthy human individuals. Trimming pared 3 bases from V and 5 bases from J, leaving 13 bases between. This CDR3 contains 14 residues. From germline, CDR1 is MGHRA and CDR2 YSYEKL. When replicate PCRs were run on sorted subsets, they used about 220 ng DNA, 28,000 or so T cell genomes. The table came from immunoSEQ multiplex PCR; TCRdb's copy has only in-frame clones and leaves some out. This sample has 500,000 to 550,000 clones, with roughly 95% found just once. The rearrangement uses TRBV4-1 and TRBJ2-5; possibly TRBD2 for D (6 bases). This clonotype was sampled from a young woman in good health. The sample was naive CD4+ T cells sorted from blood. As to subset: CD45RA+ positively selected. CDR3 in DNA: TGCGCCAGCAGCCACCCCTCCCGGGGGGAGACCCAGTACTTC. Encoded protein: CASSHPSRGETQYF.